This T cell receptor beta chain was found in a study of beta chain features in type 1 diabetes. This clone was detected a few times. Germline CDR1 MGHDK, CDR2 SYGVNS. The CDR3 sequence is 14 residues long. V trimming: 7 bases; J trimming: 1 base; junction bases outside the gene matches: 5. Expressed TCRB transcripts were sequenced after all isolated RNA was converted to cDNA. The table came from immunoSEQ multiplex PCR; TCRdb's copy has only in-frame clones and leaves some out. Of about 220,000 clones listed, 11% are singletons. This chain joins TRBV25-1 and TRBJ1-1; TRBD1 agrees at 8 bases. Sequencing used central memory CD4+ T cells from blood. This clonotype was sampled from a man aged 18-30 years in good health. CDR3 protein: CASMPDRGNTEAFF. The CDR3 nucleotides are TGTGCCAGCATGCCTGACAGGGGGAACACTGAAGCTTTCTTT.